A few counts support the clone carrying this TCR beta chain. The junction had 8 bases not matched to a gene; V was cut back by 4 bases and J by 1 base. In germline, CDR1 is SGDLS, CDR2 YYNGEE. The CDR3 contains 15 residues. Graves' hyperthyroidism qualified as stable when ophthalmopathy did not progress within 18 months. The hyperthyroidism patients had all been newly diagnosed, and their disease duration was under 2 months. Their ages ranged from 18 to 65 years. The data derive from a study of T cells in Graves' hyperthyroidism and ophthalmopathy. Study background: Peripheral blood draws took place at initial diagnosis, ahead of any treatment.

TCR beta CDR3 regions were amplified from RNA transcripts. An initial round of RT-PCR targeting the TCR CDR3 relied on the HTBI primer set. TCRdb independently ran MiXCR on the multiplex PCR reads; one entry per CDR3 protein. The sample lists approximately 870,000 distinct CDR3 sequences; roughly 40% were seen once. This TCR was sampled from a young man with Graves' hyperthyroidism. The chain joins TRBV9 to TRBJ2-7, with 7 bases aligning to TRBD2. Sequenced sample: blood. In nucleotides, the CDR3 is TGTGCCAGCAGCCCCACGAGGGAGGGGTCCTACGAGCAGTACTTC. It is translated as CASSPTREGSYEQYF.